The sequence of this TCR beta chain was determined in a study of T cell repertoires in cytomegalovirus infection. Study-level background: Evidence of both CMV infection and a matching HLA type came from public TCR beta signatures. Study findings and constraints: Using cumulative public TCR beta family frequency, the authors identified those who carried CMV together with the relevant HLA. Dominating the ex vivo response were HLA-C-restricted CMV-specific TCR beta clonotypes.

The CDR3 sequence is 17 residues long. From germline, CDR1 is MNHEY and CDR2 SMNVEV (reference sequence). J gave up 4 bases and V 5 bases, and 10 bases lay outside the gene matches. Ten or more counts support this clonotype. The antigen remains undetermined. MiXCR, run by TCRdb on the reads, gives a single entry per CDR3 protein. The data show hundreds of thousands of distinct CDR3 sequences, 35% to 45% seen once. The J gene is TRBJ2-1, the V gene TRBV27, with TRBD2 matching over 11 bases. The sequencing sample was made of PBMCs. The sequence was obtained from a human donor in good health (CMV status not recorded). Some clones in this sample may be carry-over from other donors' samples. CDR3 sequence: CASSRETSGSTYNEQFF. The CDR3 nucleotides read TGTGCCAGCAGTAGAGAAACTAGCGGGAGCACATACAATGAGCAGTTCTTC.